The 7 T cell receptor beta chains listed next were all sequenced from one sample in a study of cytomegalovirus exposure and HLA in healthy donors. In the PCR, 60 Vbeta and 13 Jbeta primers were used. Repertoires were generated with immunoSEQ multiplex PCR, while TCRdb's copy carries only in-frame clones and drops some. The sample holds approximately 92,000 clones; approximately 70% are singletons and the top ten take approximately 2.9%. The sample consisted of PBMCs. The receptors stem from a man aged 45-65 years in good health and CMV-seronegative.

The chain carries TRBV6-5 and TRBJ1-5, with unresolved D. Germline V CDR1 and CDR2: MNHEY, SVGAGI. The CDR3 extends over 13 amino acids. V was cut by 6 bases and J by 5 bases, with 11 bases left in between. This CDR3 is CASRRAGDQPQHF. CDR3 DNA sequence: TGTGCCAGCAGGAGGGCAGGCGATCAGCCCCAGCATTTT.

This chain joins TRBV10-3 and TRBJ1-1; the D gene is possibly TRBD1 (5 bases). V lost 1 base to trimming and J lost 5 bases, with 17 bases between them. In germline, CDR1 is ENHRY, CDR2 SYGVKD. CDR3 length equals 16 residues. DNA for the CDR3: TGTGCCATCAGTGAGTGGCCGGGGGTTGAACAAACTGAAGCTTTCTTT. Translation gives CAISEWPGVEQTEAFF.

In DNA, the CDR3 is TGTGCCAGCAGCGCGCAACAGGGGTGGACTGAAGCTTTCTTT. It codes for CASSAQQGWTEAFF. This sequence joins TRBV7-2 and TRBJ1-1; 7 positions agree with TRBD1. Germline CDR1 and CDR2: SGHTA and FQGNSA. The CDR3 runs 14 residues. Trimming removed 5 bases from V and 5 bases from J; junction bases left unmatched: 8.

V gene TRBV11-3 combines with J gene TRBJ2-3, with 8 bases fitting TRBD2. Germline V gives CDR1 SGHNT, CDR2 YENEEA. The CDR3 loop spans 14 amino acids. The trim removed 5 bases at V and 1 base at J, leaving 2 bases unmatched. The CDR3 region has the DNA TGTGCCAGCAGCCCGACTAGCGGCACAGATACGCAGTATTTT. It encodes CASSPTSGTDTQYF.

The CDR3 region is CSASGRAGYTF. The CDR3 nucleotides read TGCAGTGCTAGCGGCAGGGCTGGCTACACCTTC. The rearrangement links TRBV20-1 to TRBJ1-2; a possible D gene is TRBD1 (5 bases). The germline V gene encodes CDR1 DFQATT and CDR2 SNEGSKA (reference sequence). V was trimmed by 3 bases and J by 7 bases, leaving 9 bases between them. The CDR3 totals 11 residues.

The CDR3 region is CASSTNTAERRYTF. In DNA form, the CDR3 reads TGCGCCAGCAGCACCAACACAGCGGAAAGGCGCTACACCTTC. The J gene is TRBJ1-2, the V gene TRBV5-1; D gene uncertain. This CDR3 comprises 14 residues. Germline lookup yields CDR1 SGHRS and CDR2 YFSETQ. The V end lost 4 bases, the J end lost 9 bases, and 19 bases lay between the germline ends.

V and J are TRBV5-1 and TRBJ1-2; 8 bases match TRBD1. Germline values: CDR1 SGHRS, CDR2 YFSETQ. V shed 4 bases and J 0 bases; nucleotides not matched to a gene: 11. The CDR3 covers 17 residues. The CDR3 DNA sequence: TGCGCCAGCAGCATAGGGGACAGGAGTATCCCTAACTATGGCTACACCTTC. Protein: CASSIGDRSIPNYGYTF.